The source of this T cell receptor beta chain is a study of T-cell reconstitution after alpha-beta-depleted transplantation in children. Findings and caveats of the study: For some patients, TCRbeta diversity was high at day 60 because of recipient T cells and thymic progenitors that survived. Alpha-beta T cells present about two months after transplant were reported to originate from several hundred expanded graft clones. Newly produced T cells mostly accounted for T-cell counts and diversity one year post-transplant.

Construction of the TCRbeta library involved unique molecular identifiers. In TCRdb, the PCR reads were re-called with MiXCR into one record per CDR3 protein. In the table there are around 700,000 distinct CDR3 sequences, around 13% of which are singletons. The germline V and J ends were trimmed by 7 bases and 5 bases, with 13 bases remaining between them. Germline CDR1 and CDR2: ENHRY and SYGVKD. The CDR3 covers 13 residues. On this clonotype itself: The target antigen is unknown.

The TCR was taken from a girl aged 2-10 years with congenital amegakaryocytic thrombocytopenia, due to receive a stem cell transplant. Sequencing was performed on PBMCs, taken before TCRalphabeta/CD19-depleted stem cell transplant. The gene calls are TRBV10-3 and TRBJ2-3, with D tentatively TRBD1 (6 bases). The CDR3 DNA reads as TGTGCCATCACCCCAGGGGCGGGAGATACGCAGTATTTT. This translates into CAITPGAGDTQYF.